The TCR beta chain under discussion was sequenced for a study of shared clonotypes between healthy human individuals (TCRdb year 2020). General notes on the study: The cohort included a few men and a couple of women between 18 and 49 years of age. For each donor, CD4 naive and CD4 memory were each run on three plates, CD8 naive on two plates, and CD8 memory on one plate. To estimate repertoire size and how much clonotypes are shared between individuals, the study performed deep sequencing of blood TCR repertoires from a few healthy adults. To increase sequencing depth and limit assay-specific biases, different laboratories used diverse techniques to prepare libraries and sequence TCR repertoires. Between about 0.94 and 8.9 billion PBMCs per donor were obtained by leukapheresis. Broader findings and caveats from the paper: Sampling was restricted to blood, and TCR repertoires in tissues likely differ from the TCR repertoires found in blood. Sharing across a few donors was observed for about 5% of naive CD4, about 3.2% of naive CD8, 2% to 2.5% of memory CD4, and roughly 0.4% of memory CD8 clonotypes. Pairwise subsampling led to the expectation that sequencing depth would affect the degree of clonotype sharing among donors. Naive subsets generally had larger estimated clonotype richness than memory subsets did. Even with the large sequencing depth, rarefaction of the sorted-subset datasets indicated that sequencing was incomplete. Because the study included only a small number of donors, the genetic and exposure-history diversity represented was limited. Compared with non-shared clonotypes, the clonotypes found in all four sorted-subset donors had higher generation probabilities.

Donors were healthy HIV-negative adults with no recently reported acute infections or vaccinations. Every donor was a Caucasian adult residing in Nashville, Tennessee, USA. CD4+ T cells were enriched through magnetic negative selection, after which naive cells were positively selected on CD45RA and the remaining negative fraction served as the memory subset. Blood was obtained by leukapheresis, after which PBMCs were separated by Ficoll-Histopaque density gradient centrifugation and cryopreserved in liquid nitrogen vapor phase. Purity and quantity of every magnetically sorted T cell population were checked by analytical flow cytometry. Genomic DNA was isolated from each sorted fraction and quantified by UV absorbance on a Nanodrop 2000c. Notes on this clone: There is no known antigen for this receptor. Base qualities are not recorded, but no much larger clone differs from it by a single base.

The CDR3 holds 15 amino acids from the cysteine to the phenylalanine. Just the 45-base CDR3 DNA is kept, in frame starting at base 1. Clipping removes 6 bases from V and 1 base from J, with 7 as the unmatched junction base count. The germline V gene supplies CDR1 MDHEN and CDR2 SYDVKM. Using the deep immunoSEQ assay, TCR CDR3 regions were amplified from genomic DNA by multiplex PCR. Extracted genomic DNA from each cell subset was spread evenly across all wells of several immunoSEQ 96-well plates, with each plate serving as a replicate. For sorted subsets, 150 to 250 ng genomic DNA, equal to about 30,000 T cell genomes, was loaded into each replicate PCR. Purified libraries were measured with a Qubit 3.0 fluorometer, size-checked on a Bioanalyzer 2100, and measured again with the KAPA Library Quantification kit. Every immunoSEQ 96-well plate was sequenced on a dedicated single-read 150-cycle Illumina NextSeq 550 flow cell. In the original analysis: Because only junctional sequences without quality scores were contained in the immunoSEQ output, filtering matching that applied to full-length reads could not be performed. Sequences were annotated with PyIR, a Python wrapper for IgBLAST v1.9, and V/J genes and CDR3 were assigned using IMGT germline references. Reads with weak V/J assignments (E-value above 1e-6), missing CDR3, stop codons, out-of-frame junctions, or ambiguous translated residues were removed. V3J clonotypes were defined as sequences sharing the same inferred V gene, J gene, and CDR3 amino acid sequence. To compute the percentage overlap between repertoires, the number of shared unique clonotypes was divided by the size of the smaller repertoire. Richness of each repertoire was evaluated using RTK rarefaction, the Chao1 estimator, and Recon v2.1 estimates of unobserved clonotypes. OLGA was used to compute generation probabilities for all TCRbeta clonotypes that the gDNA method yielded from a handful of donors. This is the immuneACCESS table as TCRdb keeps it, with only in-frame sequences that have V and J called. A part of the clones is gone; compared with another copy, unresolved V genes explain less than half, and the rest is unexplained. The V and J calls and the clone size are those of that table, but D and trimming were determined from the DNA. This sample is represented by about 960,000 clones; 76% of them were singletons. The ten largest account for roughly 1.5% of the sample.

Material for sequencing was memory CD4+ T cells sorted from blood. In light of the paper, this sample's cell subset or site label describes: CD45RA-negative fraction. This clonotype originated in a man younger than 35 in good health. Here the chain combines TRBV28 and TRBJ2-3; the junction holds 7 bases that match TRBD1. The nucleotide sequence reads as follows: TGTGCCAGCAGCTTCCGGGACAGAGGCACAGATACGCAGTATTTT. Translation gives CASSFRDRGTDTQYF.